A single sample gave rise to the 24 T cell receptor beta chains below, sequenced in a study of control samples from healthy donors and cancer patients. The repertoire was sequenced with immunoSEQ multiplex PCR; TCRdb's copy has only in-frame clones and lacks some. The sample records 170,000 or so clones, 85% to 95% being singletons. The source material was blood. Receptors originate from a woman under 30 in good health.

This chain joins TRBV5-1 and TRBJ2-6, with TRBD1 matching over 7 bases. Unmatched junction bases numbered 6, after V lost 2 bases and J lost 1 base. Looked up from germline, CDR1 is SGHRS and CDR2 is YFSETQ. There are 17 residues in the CDR3. In DNA form, the CDR3 reads TGCGCCAGCAGCTTAACAGGGGATCTGTCTGGGGCCAACGTCCTGACTTTC. This gives the protein CASSLTGDLSGANVLTF.

The rearrangement joins TRBV7-2 to TRBJ1-1, with a weak D call TRBD1 (5 bases). Germline V gives CDR1 SGHTA, CDR2 FQGNSA. This CDR3 has 14 amino acids. V shed 6 bases and J shed 5 bases, with 16 bases lying between them. The DNA of the CDR3 is TGTGCCAGCAGGACGAGGGAGGGGCAGACTGAAGCTTTCTTT. It yields the protein CASRTREGQTEAFF.

The rearrangement joins TRBV4-1 to TRBJ2-7; either TRBD1 or TRBD2 may fit D (5 bases each). Trimming stripped 2 bases from V and 1 base from J, with 15 bases between. The CDR3 length is 16 residues. Germline V gene sequence: CDR1 MGHRA, CDR2 YSYEKL. The CDR3: CASSQWLRDLSYEQYF. DNA for the CDR3: TGCGCCAGCAGCCAATGGTTACGGGACCTTTCCTACGAGCAGTACTTC.

The chain carries TRBV18 and TRBJ2-4; D is ambiguous. The germline V gene encodes CDR1 KGHSH and CDR2 LQKENI. The CDR3 loop spans 15 amino acids. V lost 0 bases to trimming and J lost 6 bases, with 12 bases between them. The CDR3 DNA reads TGTGCCAGCTCACCACCGAAAGGGCCAGGAAACATTCAGTACTTC. Translated, it gives CASSPPKGPGNIQYF.

The chain uses TRBV12-3 or TRBV12-4 and TRBJ1-1; maybe TRBD1 (5 bases). V gave up 5 bases and J gave up 11 bases, with 9 bases separating them. This CDR3 comprises 10 residues. The CDR3 region has the DNA TGTGCCAGCAGTGGGACTAGGGCTTTCTTT. Amino acid sequence: CASSGTRAFF.

The chain employs TRBV6-2 or TRBV6-3 and TRBJ2-7, with 9 bases identical to TRBD2. The CDR3 totals 15 residues. Germline assignment: CDR1 MNHEY and CDR2 SVGEGT. V lost 2 bases and J lost 2; bases outside the gene matches: 4. The chain's CDR3 is CASSYDSGSTYEQYF. DNA of the CDR3: TGTGCCAGCAGTTACGATAGCGGGAGCACCTACGAGCAGTACTTC.

The chain is built from TRBV12-3 or TRBV12-4 and TRBJ1-2; D perhaps matches TRBD1 (5 bases). The V gene lost 1 base and the J gene lost 7 bases, with 10 bases spanning the gap. The CDR3 is 13 amino acids. CDR3 protein: CASSLGGSRGYTF. DNA for the CDR3: TGTGCCAGCAGTTTAGGGGGGAGTCGTGGCTACACCTTC.

The chain joins TRBV5-4 to TRBJ2-1; perhaps TRBD1 as D (5 bases). There are 17 residues in the CDR3. The germline CDR1 and CDR2 sequences are SGHNT and YYREEE (reference sequence). V lost 2 bases and J 2 bases, leaving 17 bases between the germline ends. CDR3 loop: CASSFYLSTRAYNEQFF. Written as DNA, the CDR3 is TGTGCCAGCAGCTTCTACCTGAGTACCAGGGCCTACAATGAGCAGTTCTTC.

The J gene is TRBJ2-1, the V gene TRBV6-5; D call uncertain. The CDR3 spans 16 residues. Germline lookup yields CDR1 MNHEY and CDR2 SVGAGI. V was trimmed by 0 bases and J by 2 bases, leaving 11 bases between them. CDR3 coding DNA: TGTGCCAGCAGTTACTCCTGGCTACCGCCCTACAATGAGCAGTTCTTC. Its protein is CASSYSWLPPYNEQFF.

J is TRBJ2-1 and V is TRBV9, with D possibly being TRBD1 or TRBD2 (5 bases each). V shed 0 bases and J shed 7 bases, with 8 bases lying between them. The CDR3 is 13 residues long. The germline V gene has CDR1 SGDLS and CDR2 YYNGEE. The CDR3 DNA is TGTGCCAGCAGCGTAGCTGGGGGAAATGAGCAGTTCTTC. Amino acid sequence: CASSVAGGNEQFF.

The gene calls are TRBV11-3 and TRBJ2-3; 8 bases match TRBD1. Germline V gene sequence: CDR1 SGHNT, CDR2 YENEEA. Trimming at V came to 2 bases and at J to 4 bases, leaving 2 bases not matched to a gene. The length of the CDR3 is 14 residues. CDR3 sequence: CASSLRTGPDTQYF. CDR3 DNA sequence: TGTGCCAGCAGCTTACGGACAGGGCCAGATACGCAGTATTTT.

This clone has a single count. In DNA form, the CDR3 reads TGTGCCAGTAGGGAAGGACAGTTAATCAACACTGAAGCTTTCTTT. This encodes CASREGQLINTEAFF. The chain recombines TRBV19 with TRBJ1-1, with D possibly TRBD1 on 6 matching bases. Germline assignment: CDR1 LNHDA and CDR2 SQIVND (reference sequence). Trimming cost V 6 bases and J 2 bases, with 16 bases left between them. The CDR3 has 15 amino acids.

The genes are TRBV7-2 and TRBJ2-1; D not certain. The V gene's germline CDR1 is SGHTA and CDR2 FQGNSA. The CDR3 length is 16 residues. Trimming stripped 1 base from V and 3 bases from J, with 13 bases between. The CDR3 nucleotides read TGTGCCAGCAGCTTAGATCTCACTATCGTCTACAATGAGCAGTTCTTC. Amino acids: CASSLDLTIVYNEQFF.

J is TRBJ2-3 and V is TRBV5-1, with 9 bases fitting TRBD2. Germline V lookup: CDR1 SGHRS, CDR2 YFSETQ. V shed 4 bases, J shed 3 bases, and the junction held 3 bases outside the gene matches. The CDR3 has 14 residues. This CDR3 is CASSLGLATDTQYF. CDR3 DNA sequence: TGCGCCAGCAGCCTCGGACTAGCGACAGATACGCAGTATTTT.

This clone has only a few counts. The chain has TRBV6-5 and TRBJ1-4; D remains ambiguous. The germline gives CDR1 MNHEY, CDR2 SVGAGI. This CDR3 is 14 amino acids long. Between the trimmed V and J ends, which lost 6 bases and 0 bases, there was a span of 8 bases. CDR3 sequence reads: CASRPHTTNEKLFF. CDR3 in DNA: TGTGCCAGCAGGCCCCATACAACTAATGAAAAACTGTTTTTT.

This clone was recorded only once. J is TRBJ2-1 and V is TRBV4-2; perhaps TRBD2 as D (6 bases). The V gene lost 0 bases and the J gene lost 2 bases, with 14 bases spanning the gap. CDR1 is LGHNA and CDR2 is YNFKEQ in the germline V gene. This CDR3 comprises 17 residues. CDR3 region: CASSQDLTGVAYNEQFF. The CDR3, as DNA: TGTGCCAGCAGCCAAGATTTGACGGGGGTTGCCTACAATGAGCAGTTCTTC.

This clone was detected a few times. This sequence joins TRBV10-3 and TRBJ1-5, with D perhaps matching TRBD1 (5 bases). V was trimmed by 6 bases and J by 11 bases, leaving 20 bases between them. The CDR3 contains 14 residues. CDR1 and CDR2 (germline): ENHRY, SYGVKD. In nucleotides, the CDR3 is TGTGCCATCAGAGATGGGAGGGGAGAGGGAGCCCAGCATTTT. It encodes CAIRDGRGEGAQHF.

This clone was observed a few times. The rearrangement links TRBV12-5 to TRBJ1-6; D unresolved. Germline V lookup: CDR1 LGHNT, CDR2 FRNRAP. CDR3 size: 15 residues. Trimming took 5 bases from V and 6 from J, leaving 14 bases between them. The DNA for the CDR3 is TGTGCTAGTGGTCCTACCGCCTTAATTAATTCACCCCTCCACTTT. Protein sequence: CASGPTALINSPLHF.

This chain uses TRBV18 with TRBJ1-1, with 8 bases matching TRBD1. The CDR3 totals 14 residues. Germline V gene data show CDR1 as KGHSH and CDR2 as LQKENI. With 4 bases clipped from V and 5 bases from J, the junction kept 6 bases outside the gene matches. The CDR3 DNA sequence: TGTGCCAGCTCACGCAATGGACAGGGAACTGAAGCTTTCTTT. Translating it yields CASSRNGQGTEAFF.

This clone appeared a single time. This sequence joins TRBV9 and TRBJ1-2, with 8 bases identical to TRBD1. V lost 2 bases and J lost 0; bases outside the gene matches: 3. The CDR3 length is 15 residues. CDR1 and CDR2 (germline): SGDLS, YYNGEE. The CDR3 reads CASSVRDRTNYGYTF. The CDR3 DNA is TGTGCCAGCAGCGTCCGGGACAGGACTAACTATGGCTACACCTTC.

The V and J genes are TRBV2 and TRBJ1-6; TRBD1 matches 9 bases. The CDR3 is 13 residues long. The V gene's germline CDR1 is SNHLY and CDR2 FYNNEI. The ends lost 10 bases at V and 6 bases at J; junction bases unmatched: 4. The CDR3 here is CANRDRANSPLHF. The DNA of the CDR3 is TGTGCCAACCGGGACAGGGCTAATTCACCCCTCCACTTT.

This clone appeared once. V is TRBV7-9 and J is TRBJ2-7; 8 bases match TRBD2. V dropped 1 base and J dropped 0; count of bases not matched to a gene: 8. Germline assignment: CDR1 SEHNR and CDR2 FQNEAQ (reference sequence). The CDR3 is 17 amino acids. CDR3 amino acids: CASSLGAGGPSSYEQYF. The CDR3 DNA reads TGTGCCAGCAGCTTAGGTGCGGGGGGACCGAGCTCCTACGAGCAGTACTTC.

The chain uses TRBV7-2 and TRBJ1-6, with unresolved D. Trimming took 3 bases from V and 3 from J, leaving 3 bases between them. Germline-derived CDR1 and CDR2 are SGHTA and FQGNSA. This CDR3 has 13 amino acids. CDR3 protein: CASSFHYNSPLHF. In DNA, the CDR3 is TGTGCCAGCAGCTTCCACTATAATTCACCCCTCCACTTT.

J is TRBJ1-2 and V is TRBV15, with D hard to call. There are 13 residues in the CDR3. Between the trimmed V and J ends, which lost 0 bases and 5 bases, there was a span of 7 bases. Looked up from germline, CDR1 is LNHNV and CDR2 is YYDKDF (reference sequence). CDR3 in amino acids: CATSRDSQYGYTF. The DNA for the CDR3 is TGTGCCACCAGCAGAGACTCCCAATATGGCTACACCTTC.